Presented here are 10 T cell receptor beta chains from one specimen sequenced in a study of blood T cells in healthy people across ages. Through a sample-barcoded 5' primer and a J-beta primer mix, a second PCR was run for roughly 6 to 12 cycles. TCRdb used MiXCR to reprocess the 5' RACE reads, holding one entry per CDR3 protein. The sample lists about 970,000 distinct CDR3 sequences; roughly 51% were seen once. Sequenced material: blood. Receptor source: a woman aged 55-69 years in good health.

J is TRBJ2-7 and V is TRBV2; D may be TRBD1 or TRBD2 (6 bases each). This CDR3 is built from 14 residues. Trimming took 6 bases from V and 7 from J, leaving 19 bases between them. Germline assignment: CDR1 SNHLY and CDR2 FYNNEI. CDR3 protein: CASSAGTPGNEQYF. CDR3 sequence (DNA): TGTGCCAGCAGCGCGGGGACACCGGGCAATGAGCAGTACTTC.

The chain recombines TRBV24-1 with TRBJ2-6; 7 bases match TRBD1. Germline CDR1 reads KGHDR; CDR2 reads SFDVKD. The CDR3 has 19 residues. V lost 4 bases, J lost 0 bases, and 11 bases stayed unmatched. The CDR3 coding sequence is TGTGCCACCAGTGACCCGAGGACAGGTTGGGACTCTGGGGCCAACGTCCTGACTTTC. Translated: CATSDPRTGWDSGANVLTF.

The chain is built from TRBV20-1 and TRBJ2-3; D remains unclear. This CDR3 comprises 14 residues. V gave up 4 bases and J gave up 5 bases, with 16 bases separating them. Germline V CDR1 and CDR2: DFQATT, SNEGSKA (reference sequence). CDR3 loop: CSATQVAVRDTQYF. The CDR3 region has the DNA TGCAGTGCTACCCAGGTTGCTGTCAGAGATACGCAGTATTTT.

The chain recombines TRBV11-2 with TRBJ2-7; D may be TRBD2 (5 bases). The CDR3 is 14 amino acids. The V gene's germline CDR1 is SGHAT and CDR2 FQNNGV. The V and J ends lost 1 base and 6 bases respectively, with 13 bases between them. CDR3 loop: CASSLASGAREQYF. The CDR3, as DNA: TGTGCCAGCAGCTTAGCCAGCGGAGCCCGCGAGCAGTACTTC. Based on the CDR3 plus reference TRBV11-2 and TRBJ2-7, the full variable domain is EAGVAQSPRYKIIEKRQSVAFWCNPISGHATLYWYQQILGQGPKLLIQFQNNGVVDDSQLPKDRFSAERLKGVDSTLKIQPAKLEDSAVYLCASSLASGAREQYFGPGTRLTVT.

This clonotype was detected only a few times. The chain combines TRBV11-2 with TRBJ2-5; possibly TRBD1 for D (6 bases). The DNA matches TRBJ2-7 better at its end, which makes the J call doubtful. The CDR3 sequence is 14 residues long. Looked up from germline, CDR1 is SGHAT and CDR2 is FQNNGV. The CDR3 coding sequence is TGTGCCAGCAGACTACTACAGGACAGCTACGAGCAGTACTTC. It encodes CASRLLQDSYEQYF.

In its sample, this clonotype was seen a few times. This rearrangement joins TRBV6-5 to TRBJ2-7; D is uncertain. Trimming removed 2 bases from V and 1 base from J, with 9 bases in between. This CDR3 is built from 14 residues. Germline V lookup: CDR1 MNHEY, CDR2 SVGAGI. This chain's CDR3 is CASSYTAPSYEQYF. The DNA of the CDR3 is TGTGCCAGCAGTTACACAGCTCCTTCCTACGAGCAGTACTTC.

In its sample, this clonotype was seen a few times. Here the CDR3 reads CSAAELAHSYNEQFF. CDR3 nucleotide sequence: TGCAGTGCGGCCGAACTAGCGCACTCCTACAATGAGCAGTTCTTC. V gene TRBV20-1 combines with J gene TRBJ2-1; 7 nucleotides agree with TRBD2. V was clipped by 6 bases and J by 0 bases; unmatched bases: 8. CDR1 and CDR2 from the germline V gene are DFQATT and SNEGSKA (reference sequence). The CDR3 sequence is 15 residues long.

The gene calls are TRBV7-2 and TRBJ2-3; 7 bases fit TRBD2. The CDR3 runs to 15 residues. V was pared by 3 bases and J by 3 bases, with 6 bases of the junction left unmatched. CDR1 and CDR2 (germline): SGHTA, FQGNSA. The CDR3 DNA sequence: TGTGCCAGCAGCTTCGGTGCGGGAGCGACAGATACGCAGTATTTT. It translates to CASSFGAGATDTQYF.

V gene TRBV28 combines with J gene TRBJ2-7; D not resolved. The J call may be wrong; the DNA end is better matched by TRBJ2-5. The CDR3 is 13 residues long. The germline gives CDR1 MDHEN, CDR2 SYDVKM. The CDR3: CASSFLVIETQYF. CDR3 nucleotide sequence: TGTGCCAGCAGTTTTCTGGTTATCGAGACCCAGTACTTC.

The chain combines TRBV6-2 or TRBV6-3 with TRBJ2-1, with 14 positions matching TRBD2. This CDR3 region has 20 residues. The J segment lost 1 base and the V segment lost 6 bases, leaving 14 bases of the junction unmatched. The V gene's germline CDR1 is MNHEY and CDR2 SVGEGT. In DNA, the CDR3 is TGTGCCAGCAGCCCATGGGGACTAGCGGGAGAGTCGGGGTCCTACAATGAGCAGTTCTTC. Translation gives CASSPWGLAGESGSYNEQFF.